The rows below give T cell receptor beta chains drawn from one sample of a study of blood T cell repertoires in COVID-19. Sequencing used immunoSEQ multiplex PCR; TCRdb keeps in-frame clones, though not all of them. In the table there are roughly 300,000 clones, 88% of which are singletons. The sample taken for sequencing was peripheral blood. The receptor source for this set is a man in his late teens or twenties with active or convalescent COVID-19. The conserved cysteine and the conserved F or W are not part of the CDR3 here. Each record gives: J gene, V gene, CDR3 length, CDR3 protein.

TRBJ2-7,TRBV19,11,ASSSSRGYEQY
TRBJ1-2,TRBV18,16,ASSPTSGTGGDVYGYT
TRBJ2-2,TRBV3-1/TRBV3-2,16,ASSHLSASAKRTGELF
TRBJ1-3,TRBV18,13,ASSPIGGSGNTIY
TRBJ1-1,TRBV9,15,ASTPHPGGLPGTEAF
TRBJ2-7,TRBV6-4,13,ASSDLSGGKYEQY
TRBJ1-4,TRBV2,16,ASSPLTGNIWTNEKLF
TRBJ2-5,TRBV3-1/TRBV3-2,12,ASSHTGEKETQY
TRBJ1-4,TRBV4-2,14,ASSQVGTATNEKLF
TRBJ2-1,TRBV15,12,ATSRDLSGDEQF
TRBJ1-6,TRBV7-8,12,ASSVTGVGSPLH
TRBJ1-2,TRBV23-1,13,ASRPQAPLRGGYT
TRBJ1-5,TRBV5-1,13,ASSLAPGDNQPQH